This T cell receptor (beta chain) derives from a study of blood T cell repertoires in COVID-19. Sequencing was performed with immunoSEQ multiplex PCR; in TCRdb, only in-frame clones are kept and a portion is missing. The sample gives approximately 160,000 clones, over 80% of which show up once; about 4.4% is in the top ten. The CDR3 runs to 16 residues. Germline V gives CDR1 SGHTA, CDR2 FQGNSA. Trimming left V 5 bases short and J 7 bases short, with 20 bases between. The chain couples TRBV7-2 to TRBJ1-4, with D uncertain. The clonotype originates from a woman in her fifties or sixties who had recovered from COVID-19. The source material was PBMCs or T cells enriched from blood (not recorded which). Here the CDR3 reads CASSHRDPVMSEKLFF. Written as DNA, the CDR3 is TGTGCCAGCAGCCACCGGGATCCGGTAATGAGTGAAAAACTGTTTTTT.